One sample yielded the 8 T cell receptor beta chains listed below, sequenced in a study of OX40 agonist ivuxolimab in advanced cancers. Method: immunoSEQ multiplex PCR; TCRdb's copy keeps in-frame clones and lacks some. Altogether approximately 72,000 clones are present, just over 85% being singletons, with the ten largest covering under 1%. Sequences were derived from CD4+ or CD8+ T cells sorted from blood, sampled in a trial of the OX40 agonist ivuxolimab. These receptors all come from an adult with an advanced solid tumor such as melanoma, head and neck, liver or kidney cancer.

The table lists this clone with a few counts. This chain uses TRBV4-1 with TRBJ2-1, with 13 bases that match TRBD2. The V gene's germline CDR1 is MGHRA and CDR2 YSYEKL. J gave up 7 bases and V 0 bases, and 9 bases lay outside the gene matches. CDR3 length: 18 residues. The CDR3 sequence: CASSQELAGGPGLNEQFF. CDR3 nucleotides: TGCGCCAGCAGCCAAGAACTAGCGGGAGGGCCGGGGCTTAATGAGCAGTTCTTC.

For the CDR3, the DNA is TGTGCCAGCAGCTTAAACGGGGGGGCAGAGACCCAGTACTTC. Translating it yields CASSLNGGAETQYF. The chain recombines TRBV7-2 with TRBJ2-5; 8 bases fit TRBD2. After removal of 2 bases from V and 4 bases from J, the junction contained 3 bases not matched to a gene. The CDR3 extends over 14 amino acids. Germline V lookup: CDR1 SGHTA, CDR2 FQGNSA.

The chain has TRBV6-5 and TRBJ1-1; D gene unclear. V was trimmed by 3 bases and J by 4 bases, leaving 12 bases between them. Germline V CDR1 and CDR2: MNHEY, SVGAGI. The CDR3 has 14 residues. DNA of the CDR3: TGTGCCAGCAGTTATCAGGAAACTAGCACTGAAGCTTTCTTT. Residues: CASSYQETSTEAFF.

The sample holds one count of this clone. The chain has TRBV4-1 and TRBJ2-7; D uncertain. Germline V gene lookup returns CDR1 MGHRA and CDR2 YSYEKL. V was clipped by 0 bases and J by 3 bases, with 6 bases between them. There are 13 residues in the CDR3. CDR3 sequence: CASSQDRYYEQYF. CDR3 bases: TGCGCCAGCAGCCAAGACAGATACTACGAGCAGTACTTC.

The chain employs TRBV28 and TRBJ1-2, with 9 positions matching TRBD1. The CDR3 has 17 amino acids. The ends lost 5 bases at V and 1 base at J; junction bases unmatched: 11. Germline V gives CDR1 MDHEN, CDR2 SYDVKM. CDR3: CASSPGTGRVGNYGYTF. Here the CDR3 DNA reads TGTGCCAGCAGTCCCGGGACAGGGAGGGTGGGTAACTATGGCTACACCTTC.

The chain employs TRBV25-1 and TRBJ1-2; 10 positions match TRBD1. This CDR3 spans 14 amino acids. V lost 3 bases, J lost 8 bases, and 6 bases stayed unmatched. Looked up from germline, CDR1 is MGHDK and CDR2 is SYGVNS. This chain's CDR3 is CASSEPGQGTGYTF. The CDR3, as DNA: TGTGCCAGCAGTGAGCCGGGACAGGGGACCGGCTACACCTTC.

The chain links TRBV6-5 to TRBJ1-5, with D possibly being TRBD1 (5 bases). The CDR3 spans 15 residues. The germline V gene has CDR1 MNHEY and CDR2 SVGAGI. Trimming cost V 0 bases and J 3 bases, with 9 bases left between them. The CDR3 nucleotides read TGTGCCAGCAGTTACTCGGCCAGGGACAATCAGCCCCAGCATTTT. It is translated as CASSYSARDNQPQHF.

The rearrangement links TRBV28 to TRBJ2-7, with 14 bases fitting TRBD2. This CDR3 has 15 residues. The V gene end was trimmed by 6 bases and the J gene end by 7 bases; junction bases not matched to a gene: 8. Germline CDR1 and CDR2: MDHEN and SYDVKM. In DNA, the CDR3 is TGTGCCAGCAGAGCTCGGACTAGCGGGAGGAGTGAGCAGTACTTC. Protein: CASRARTSGRSEQYF.